These 27 T cell receptor beta chains share one sample of origin, sequenced in a study of blood T cell repertoires in COVID-19. Clones were read by immunoSEQ multiplex PCR, and TCRdb kept only the in-frame ones, dropping some. The table lists approximately 250,000 clones, over 75% of them singletons. Sequenced: peripheral blood. Receptors were obtained from a man in his fifties or sixties with COVID-19, enrolled during active disease.

This clone was seen once. CDR3 coding DNA: TGTGCCAGCAGCCCGAGGACAGGGAGGTCCCCCTACGAGCAGTACTTC. It codes for CASSPRTGRSPYEQYF. The chain recombines TRBV7-2 with TRBJ2-7; 8 bases align to TRBD1. Trimming at V came to 5 bases and at J to 2 bases, leaving 11 bases not matched to a gene. CDR3 size: 16 residues. The V gene's germline CDR1 is SGHTA and CDR2 FQGNSA.

V gene TRBV27 combines with J gene TRBJ1-4; D is ambiguous. Germline CDR1 and CDR2: MNHEY and SMNVEV (reference sequence). The CDR3 is 13 amino acids. V gave up 3 bases and J gave up 4 bases, with 6 bases separating them. The CDR3 DNA is TGTGCCAGCAGTTTGGGCCTTAATGAAAAACTGTTTTTT. Translating it yields CASSLGLNEKLFF.

The genes are TRBV6-5 and TRBJ2-6; tentative D call: TRBD1 (5 bases). CDR1 MNHEY and CDR2 SVGAGI come from the germline V gene. Trimming took 10 bases from V and 1 from J, leaving 14 bases between them. This CDR3 has 15 amino acids. The CDR3 nucleotides are TGTGCCACTCCATCAGGGTCTTCTGGGGCCAACGTCCTGACTTTC. Translating gives CATPSGSSGANVLTF.

The chain carries TRBV6-5 and TRBJ1-3; D may be TRBD1 (6 bases). Germline V gene lookup returns CDR1 MNHEY and CDR2 SVGAGI. CDR3 length equals 16 residues. The V gene lost 4 bases and the J gene lost 2 bases, with 15 bases spanning the gap. CDR3 DNA sequence: TGTGCCAGCAGTTGGAGTACCGGGACACCTGGAAACACCATATATTTT. Amino acid sequence: CASSWSTGTPGNTIYF.

The chain uses TRBV15 and TRBJ2-3; 10 bases are shared with TRBD1. The CDR3 is made up of 18 amino acids. CDR1 and CDR2 from the germline V gene are LNHNV and YYDKDF (reference sequence). With V trimmed by 0 bases and J by 4 bases, 10 bases remained unmatched. In DNA, the CDR3 is TGTGCCACCAGCAGAGATCGAGCGACCGGGACAGGGGCAGATACGCAGTATTTT. As protein: CATSRDRATGTGADTQYF.

The J gene is TRBJ2-1, the V gene TRBV25-1; possibly TRBD1 for D (5 bases). The germline V gene encodes CDR1 MGHDK and CDR2 SYGVNS. The V end was cut by 7 bases, the J end by 7 bases, with 8 bases between. The CDR3 has 11 residues. DNA of the CDR3: TGTGCCAGCATCCAGGGTAATGAGCAGTTCTTC. It encodes CASIQGNEQFF.

This chain uses TRBV4-1 with TRBJ2-1; the D gene is possibly TRBD2 (7 bases). Germline CDR1 reads MGHRA; CDR2 reads YSYEKL. Trimming pared 0 bases from V and 5 bases from J, leaving 17 bases between. The CDR3 is made up of 17 amino acids. The CDR3 DNA is TGCGCCAGCAGCCAAGATTTTAGGGGGGGCCACCACAATGAGCAGTTCTTC. Translation: CASSQDFRGGHHNEQFF.

The V and J genes are TRBV5-1 and TRBJ1-1, with a possible D match to TRBD1 (5 bases). CDR3 size: 14 residues. Between the trimmed V and J ends, which lost 4 bases and 3 bases, there was a span of 13 bases. Germline V CDR1 and CDR2: SGHRS, YFSETQ. The CDR3 DNA sequence: TGCGCCAGCAGCGCTCCGCAGGGCTACACTGAAGCTTTCTTT. This translates into CASSAPQGYTEAFF.

The rearrangement links TRBV15 to TRBJ2-7, with D tentatively TRBD2 (5 bases). Germline CDR1 reads LNHNV; CDR2 reads YYDKDF (reference sequence). V was trimmed by 0 bases and J by 1 base, leaving 10 bases between them. CDR3 length: 15 amino acids. CDR3 amino acids: CATSRDEGLSYEQYF. The CDR3 nucleotides read TGTGCCACCAGCAGAGATGAGGGTCTATCCTACGAGCAGTACTTC.

V usage is TRBV6-7 and J usage is TRBJ1-2; 7 nucleotides match TRBD1. TRBV6-7 is recorded as an ORF, its role being uncertain. The V segment lost 5 bases and the J segment 8 bases; nucleotides outside the gene matches: 14. This CDR3 comprises 15 residues. CDR3 sequence: CASSDGTGTVAGYTF. CDR3 nucleotide sequence: TGTGCCAGCAGTGACGGTACCGGGACAGTGGCCGGCTACACCTTC.

The chain is built from TRBV6-5 and TRBJ2-1, with TRBD2 identical over 12 bases. There are 15 residues in the CDR3. CDR1 MNHEY and CDR2 SVGAGI come from the germline V gene. V shed 5 bases, J shed 7 bases, and the junction held 6 bases outside the gene matches. The CDR3 DNA reads as TGTGCCAGCAGTCCGCTAGCGGGGGGGCTTAATGAGCAGTTCTTC. Amino acid sequence: CASSPLAGGLNEQFF.

This clone was detected once. This chain connects TRBV6-5 to TRBJ2-3, with 7 bases aligning to TRBD1. This CDR3 contains 13 residues. The trim removed 9 bases at V and 2 bases at J, leaving 5 bases unmatched. In germline, CDR1 is MNHEY, CDR2 SVGAGI. CDR3: CASGGQFTDTQYF. DNA for the CDR3: TGTGCCAGTGGGGGACAGTTCACAGATACGCAGTATTTT.

CDR3 amino acids: CASSADRGTDTQYF. As DNA, the CDR3 is TGTGCCAGTAGTGCGGACAGGGGCACAGATACGCAGTATTTT. The chain couples TRBV19 to TRBJ2-3; 8 nucleotides match TRBD1. The germline V gene has CDR1 LNHDA and CDR2 SQIVND (reference sequence). With 5 bases clipped from V and 1 base from J, the junction kept 2 bases outside the gene matches. The CDR3 sequence is 14 residues long.

This clone has only a few counts. The genes are TRBV19 and TRBJ1-5, with 7 positions matching TRBD1. The CDR3 length is 14 residues. Trimming took 5 bases from V and 6 from J; bases not matched to a gene: 7. Germline V CDR1 and CDR2: LNHDA, SQIVND (reference sequence). CDR3 sequence: CASSSQGSFQPQHF. CDR3 nucleotides: TGTGCCAGTAGTTCACAGGGGTCTTTTCAGCCCCAGCATTTT.

This clone came up once. The rearrangement uses TRBV19 and TRBJ1-2; D perhaps matches TRBD1 (5 bases). The V gene lost 5 bases and the J gene lost 0 bases, with 7 bases spanning the gap. The CDR3 loop spans 13 amino acids. Germline CDR1 reads LNHDA; CDR2 reads SQIVND (reference sequence). Here the CDR3 reads CASSLTANYGYTF. CDR3 nucleotides: TGTGCCAGTAGTCTGACAGCTAACTATGGCTACACCTTC.

CDR3 DNA: TGTGCCACCAGCAGAGCAGGTGTTGCAGGGGACATTTTTTCCTACGAGCAGTACTTC. Translating gives CATSRAGVAGDIFSYEQYF. The rearrangement uses TRBV15 and TRBJ2-7, with D possibly matching TRBD1 (6 bases). The CDR3 loop spans 19 amino acids. V lost 1 base to trimming and J lost 1 base, with 23 bases between them. Germline values: CDR1 LNHNV, CDR2 YYDKDF (reference sequence).

This rearrangement joins TRBV4-2 to TRBJ1-3; D not resolved. CDR1 and CDR2 (germline): LGHNA, YNFKEQ. The CDR3 is 15 amino acids. V gave up 8 bases and J gave up 0 bases, with 14 bases separating them. CDR3 in DNA: TGTGCCAGCGTCCTGGCACCTGACTCTGGAAACACCATATATTTT. This sequence encodes CASVLAPDSGNTIYF.

V gene TRBV5-1 combines with J gene TRBJ1-4; D perhaps matches TRBD1 (5 bases). The CDR3 is made up of 15 amino acids. Looked up from germline, CDR1 is SGHRS and CDR2 is YFSETQ. The ends were cut back, 2 bases at V and 7 bases at J, with 15 bases in the middle. CDR3 sequence: CASSFNRGVGEKLFF. The CDR3, as DNA: TGCGCCAGCAGCTTTAACCGGGGGGTTGGTGAAAAACTGTTTTTT.

This clone was detected once. This rearrangement joins TRBV21-1 to TRBJ2-2; the D call TRBD2 from the table was never checked on the DNA. TRBV21-1 has pseudogene status. The CDR3 runs to 19 residues. CDR3 in amino acids: CASSKESGLAGVGTGELFF. The DNA for the CDR3 is TGTGCCAGCAGCAAAGAGTCGGGACTAGCGGGGGTGGGCACCGGGGAGCTGTTTTTT.

The chain uses TRBV6-6 and TRBJ2-1, with 8 bases fitting TRBD1. The J segment lost 3 bases and the V segment lost 4 bases, leaving 5 bases of the junction unmatched. The germline V gene has CDR1 MNHNY and CDR2 SVGAGI (reference sequence). The CDR3 is 15 amino acids. As DNA, the CDR3 is TGTGCCAGCAGTTCGGACAGGGTTGGCTACAATGAGCAGTTCTTC. This encodes CASSSDRVGYNEQFF.

This rearrangement joins TRBV10-3 to TRBJ1-3; D uncertain. The V end was cut by 8 bases, the J end by 0 bases, with 11 bases between. CDR1 and CDR2 from the germline V gene are ENHRY and SYGVKD. This CDR3 has 14 residues. DNA of the CDR3: TGTGCCATCGAGTCTCCCAACTCTGGAAACACCATATATTTT. Its protein product is CAIESPNSGNTIYF.

The J gene is TRBJ1-2, the V gene TRBV6-1; D is unclear. V lost 0 bases to trimming and J lost 4 bases, with 12 bases between them. The CDR3 loop spans 15 amino acids. CDR1 and CDR2 (germline): MNHNS, SASEGT. CDR3 residues: CASSEAVLTGYGYTF. CDR3 DNA: TGTGCCAGCAGTGAAGCCGTGCTTACGGGCTATGGCTACACCTTC.

The chain has TRBV19 and TRBJ2-7; 10 bases map to TRBD1. Germline CDR1 LNHDA, CDR2 SQIVND (reference sequence). The junction had 6 bases not matched to a gene; V was cut back by 8 bases and J by 5 bases. This CDR3 has 13 amino acids. The CDR3 here is CASSRTGGHEQYF. CDR3 nucleotide sequence: TGTGCCAGTTCGAGGACAGGGGGACACGAGCAGTACTTC.

This rearrangement joins TRBV27 to TRBJ1-1; a weak D match, TRBD1 (5 bases). Trimming took 5 bases from V and 7 from J, leaving 14 bases between them. Germline CDR1 reads MNHEY; CDR2 reads SMNVEV (reference sequence). The CDR3 is 13 residues long. The CDR3 region is CASSVTSGGEAFF. The CDR3 region has the DNA TGTGCCAGCAGTGTCACGTCGGGGGGTGAAGCTTTCTTT.

The J gene is TRBJ2-7, the V gene TRBV6-5; D is unresolved. CDR3 size: 14 residues. CDR1 and CDR2 from the germline V gene are MNHEY and SVGAGI. Trimming shortened V by 0 bases and J by 2 bases, and 8 bases separated the two germline ends. Here the CDR3 reads CASSYSAATYEQYF. CDR3 coding DNA: TGTGCCAGCAGTTACTCAGCCGCAACCTACGAGCAGTACTTC.

The CDR3 DNA follows: TGTGCCAGCAGCGTAGGGGGAACGGGGATCGGTAGCGAGCAGTACTTC. Translation: CASSVGGTGIGSEQYF. This chain connects TRBV9 to TRBJ2-7, with D perhaps TRBD2 (5 bases). Per germline, CDR1 SGDLS and CDR2 YYNGEE. With 0 bases removed from V and 6 bases from J, the gap between germline ends came to 19 bases. This CDR3 region has 16 residues.

J is TRBJ1-1 and V is TRBV5-1; 7 bases are a match to TRBD1. CDR1 is SGHRS, CDR2 YFSETQ, per germline. The trim removed 4 bases at V and 0 bases at J, leaving 6 bases unmatched. The CDR3 contains 15 residues. The CDR3 reads CASSDGGQMNTEAFF. The CDR3 DNA reads TGCGCCAGCAGCGACGGGGGACAGATGAACACTGAAGCTTTCTTT.